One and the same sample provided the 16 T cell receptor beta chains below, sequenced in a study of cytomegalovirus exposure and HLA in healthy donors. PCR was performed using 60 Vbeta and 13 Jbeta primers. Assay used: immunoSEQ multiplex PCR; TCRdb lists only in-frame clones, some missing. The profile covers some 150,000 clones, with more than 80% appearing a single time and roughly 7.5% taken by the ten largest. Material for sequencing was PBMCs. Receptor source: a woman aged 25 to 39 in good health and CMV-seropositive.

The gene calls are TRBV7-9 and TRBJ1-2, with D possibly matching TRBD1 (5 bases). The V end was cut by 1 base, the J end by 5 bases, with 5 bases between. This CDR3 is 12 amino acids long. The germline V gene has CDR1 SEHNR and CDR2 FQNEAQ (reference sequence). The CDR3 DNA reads TGTGCCAGCAGCTTAGAGGGGTATGGCTACACCTTC. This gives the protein CASSLEGYGYTF.

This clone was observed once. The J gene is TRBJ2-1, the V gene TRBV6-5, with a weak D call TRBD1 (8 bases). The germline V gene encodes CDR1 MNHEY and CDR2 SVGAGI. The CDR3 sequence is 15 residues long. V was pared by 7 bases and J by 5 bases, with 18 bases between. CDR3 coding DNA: TGTGCCAGCAACAGGGGGGGGGAAGAGAACAATGAGCAGTTCTTC. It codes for CASNRGGEENNEQFF.

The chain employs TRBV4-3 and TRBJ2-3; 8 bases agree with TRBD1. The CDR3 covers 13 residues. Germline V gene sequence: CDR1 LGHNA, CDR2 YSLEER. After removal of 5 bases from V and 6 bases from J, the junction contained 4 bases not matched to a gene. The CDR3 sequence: CASSGQGFDTQYF. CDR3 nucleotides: TGCGCCAGCAGCGGACAGGGCTTTGATACGCAGTATTTT.

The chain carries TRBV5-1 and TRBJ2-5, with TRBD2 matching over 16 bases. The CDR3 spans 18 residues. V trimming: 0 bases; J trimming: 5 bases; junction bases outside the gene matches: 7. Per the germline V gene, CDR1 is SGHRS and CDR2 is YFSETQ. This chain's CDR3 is CASSLAPGLAGGRETQYF. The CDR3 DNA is TGCGCCAGCAGCTTGGCCCCGGGACTAGCGGGGGGGCGCGAGACCCAGTACTTC. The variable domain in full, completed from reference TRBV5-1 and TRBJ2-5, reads KAGVTQTPRYLIKTRGQQVTLSCSPISGHRSVSWYQQTPGQGLQFLFEYFSETQRNKGNFPGRFSGRQFSNSRSEMNVSTLELGDSALYLCASSLAPGLAGGRETQYFGPGTRLLVL.

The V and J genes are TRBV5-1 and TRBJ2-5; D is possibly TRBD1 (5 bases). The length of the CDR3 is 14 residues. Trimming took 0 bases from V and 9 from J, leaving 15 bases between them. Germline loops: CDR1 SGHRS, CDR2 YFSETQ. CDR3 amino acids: CASSLEAGIQAQYF. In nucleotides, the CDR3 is TGCGCCAGCAGCTTGGAGGCAGGGATTCAGGCCCAGTACTTC.

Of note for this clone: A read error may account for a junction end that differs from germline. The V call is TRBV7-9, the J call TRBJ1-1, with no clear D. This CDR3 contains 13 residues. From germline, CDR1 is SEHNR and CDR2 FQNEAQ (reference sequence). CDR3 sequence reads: CTSSPRGNSEAFF. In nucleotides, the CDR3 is TGTACCAGCAGCCCCCGCGGAAACTCTGAAGCTTTCTTT.

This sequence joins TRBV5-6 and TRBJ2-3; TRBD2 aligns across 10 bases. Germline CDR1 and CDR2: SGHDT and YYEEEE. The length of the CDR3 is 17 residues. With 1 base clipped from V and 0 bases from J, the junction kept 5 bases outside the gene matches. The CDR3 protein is CASSLRLAGGSTDTQYF. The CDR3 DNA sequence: TGTGCCAGCAGCTTGCGATTAGCGGGGGGTAGCACAGATACGCAGTATTTT.

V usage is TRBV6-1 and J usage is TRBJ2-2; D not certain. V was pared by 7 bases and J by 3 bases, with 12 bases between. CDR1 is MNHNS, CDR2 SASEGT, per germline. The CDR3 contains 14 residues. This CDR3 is CASTSMAYTGELFF. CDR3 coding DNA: TGTGCCAGCACCTCCATGGCATACACCGGGGAGCTGTTTTTT.

The CDR3 loop is CAISADDREAFF. CDR3 in DNA: TGTGCCATCAGTGCGGATGACAGGGAAGCTTTCTTT. The V call is TRBV10-3, the J call TRBJ1-1; possible D gene TRBD1, 6 bases. The CDR3 extends over 12 amino acids. Germline V gene lookup returns CDR1 ENHRY and CDR2 SYGVKD. V shed 4 bases and J shed 8 bases, with 11 bases lying between them.

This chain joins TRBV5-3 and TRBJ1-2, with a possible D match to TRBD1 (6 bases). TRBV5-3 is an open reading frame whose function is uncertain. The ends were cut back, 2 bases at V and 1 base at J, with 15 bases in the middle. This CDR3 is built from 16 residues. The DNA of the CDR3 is TGTGCCAGAAGCTTTTGTGCAGGGGAGATTAACTATGGCTACACCTTC. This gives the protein CARSFCAGEINYGYTF.

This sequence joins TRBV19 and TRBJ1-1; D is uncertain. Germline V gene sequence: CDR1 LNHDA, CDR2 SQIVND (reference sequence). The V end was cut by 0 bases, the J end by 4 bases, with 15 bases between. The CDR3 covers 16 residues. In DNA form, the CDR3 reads TGTGCCAGTAGTATAGATCTCCCAGCGATGGGCACTGAAGCTTTCTTT. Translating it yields CASSIDLPAMGTEAFF.

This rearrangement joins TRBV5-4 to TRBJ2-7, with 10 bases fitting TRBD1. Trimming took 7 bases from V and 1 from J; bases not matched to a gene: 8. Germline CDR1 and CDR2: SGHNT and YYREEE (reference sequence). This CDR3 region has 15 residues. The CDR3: CASGFLGQGSYEQYF. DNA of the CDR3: TGTGCCAGCGGGTTTCTGGGACAGGGGTCCTACGAGCAGTACTTC. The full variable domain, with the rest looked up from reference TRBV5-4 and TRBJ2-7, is ETGVTQSPTHLIKTRGQQVTLRCSSQSGHNTVSWYQQALGQGPQFIFQYYREEENGRGNFPPRFSGLQFPNYSSELNVNALELDDSALYLCASGFLGQGSYEQYFGPGTRLTVT.

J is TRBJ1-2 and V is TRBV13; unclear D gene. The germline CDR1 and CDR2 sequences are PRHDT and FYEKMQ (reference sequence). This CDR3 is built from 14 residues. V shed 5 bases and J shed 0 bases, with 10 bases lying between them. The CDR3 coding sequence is TGTGCCAGCAGCCTTAGAGGGTCTAACTATGGCTACACCTTC. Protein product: CASSLRGSNYGYTF.

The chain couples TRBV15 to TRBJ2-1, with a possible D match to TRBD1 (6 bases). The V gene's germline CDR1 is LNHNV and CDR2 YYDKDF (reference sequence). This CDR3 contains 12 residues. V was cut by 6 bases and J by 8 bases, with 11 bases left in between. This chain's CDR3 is CATSPRGYEQFF. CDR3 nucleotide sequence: TGTGCCACCAGTCCGAGGGGGTATGAGCAGTTCTTC. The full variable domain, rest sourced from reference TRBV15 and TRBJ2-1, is DAMVIQNPRYQVTQFGKPVTLSCSQTLNHNVMYWYQQKSSQAPKLLFHYYDKDFNNEADTPDNFQSRRPNTSFCFLDIRSPGLGDTAMYLCATSPRGYEQFFGPGTRLTVL.

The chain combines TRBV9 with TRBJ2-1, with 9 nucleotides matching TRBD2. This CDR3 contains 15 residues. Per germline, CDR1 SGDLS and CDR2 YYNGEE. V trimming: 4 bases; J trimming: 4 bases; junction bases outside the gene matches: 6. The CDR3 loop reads CASSQSGGTYNEQFF. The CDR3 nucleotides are TGTGCCAGCAGCCAAAGCGGGGGGACTTACAATGAGCAGTTCTTC.

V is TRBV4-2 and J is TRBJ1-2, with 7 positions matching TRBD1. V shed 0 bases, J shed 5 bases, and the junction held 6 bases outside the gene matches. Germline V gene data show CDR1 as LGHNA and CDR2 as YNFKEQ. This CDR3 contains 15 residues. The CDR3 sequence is CASSQDMRDSYGYTF. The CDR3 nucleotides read TGTGCCAGCAGCCAAGATATGAGGGACAGTTATGGCTACACCTTC.